Sequencing of this T cell receptor beta chain was carried out in a study of blood T cell repertoires in COVID-19. Method: immunoSEQ multiplex PCR; TCRdb's copy keeps in-frame clones and lacks some. The sample carries over 150,000 clones, roughly four fifths recorded once. The cohort comprised adults aged about 18 to 90 years residing in around 25 US areas. Categorization into cohorts depended on clinical history that participants reported. There are 13 residues in the CDR3. V lost 6 bases and J 4 bases, leaving 15 bases between the germline ends. Germline assignment: CDR1 SQVTM and CDR2 ANQGSEA. The rearrangement joins TRBV29-1 to TRBJ1-2, with a weak D call TRBD1 (6 bases). The clonotype comes from a man aged 50-60 years who had recovered from COVID-19. The sample consisted of PBMCs or T cells enriched from blood (not recorded which). CDR3 DNA sequence: TGCAGCGTCGAACAGGGTCTCGCCTATGGCTACACCTTC. Protein sequence: CSVEQGLAYGYTF.